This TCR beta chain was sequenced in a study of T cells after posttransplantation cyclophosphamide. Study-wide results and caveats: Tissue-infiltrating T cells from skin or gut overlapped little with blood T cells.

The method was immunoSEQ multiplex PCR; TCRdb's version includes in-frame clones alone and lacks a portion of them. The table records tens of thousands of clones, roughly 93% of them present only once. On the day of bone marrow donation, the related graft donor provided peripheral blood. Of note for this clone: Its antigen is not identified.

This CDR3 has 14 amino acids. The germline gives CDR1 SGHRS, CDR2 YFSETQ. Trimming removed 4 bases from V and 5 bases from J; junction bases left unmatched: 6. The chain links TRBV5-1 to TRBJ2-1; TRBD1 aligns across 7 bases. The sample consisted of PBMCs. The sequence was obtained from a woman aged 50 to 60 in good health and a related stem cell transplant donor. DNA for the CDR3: TGCGCCAGCAGCCGAGGACAGGTAGACAATGAGCAGTTCTTC. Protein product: CASSRGQVDNEQFF.